The rows below give T cell receptor beta chains drawn from one sample of a study of shared clonotypes between healthy human individuals. Method: immunoSEQ multiplex PCR; TCRdb's copy keeps in-frame clones and lacks some. Here the sample spans about 980,000 clones, less than 85% being singletons. The sequenced sample consisted of memory CD4+ T cells sorted from blood. Every receptor here comes from a man younger than 30 in good health. Each CDR3 is given with its conserved first and last residue. D genes are given only for firm matches. Expanded clones get a size class; other rows say once, few or many, or leave the size out.

J gene	V gene	clone size	D gene	CDR3 DNA	CDR3 protein
TRBJ1-2	TRBV10-3	-	-	TGTGCCATCAGTGAGGCCATTTACTATGGCTACACCTTC	CAISEAIYYGYTF
TRBJ1-2	TRBV7-8	few	TRBD1	TGTGCCAGCAGTCTTACAGGGGGCGCCCTGGGCTACACCTTC	CASSLTGGALGYTF
TRBJ2-7	TRBV4-2	-	TRBD2	TGTGCCAGCGCGATCGGGACTAGCGGTCCCTACGAGCAGTACTTC	CASAIGTSGPYEQYF
TRBJ1-2	TRBV5-1	-	-	TGCGCCAGCAGCCCGGACGGACTCTATGGCTACACCTTC	CASSPDGLYGYTF
TRBJ1-1	TRBV7-9	few	-	TGTGCCAGCAGCCGGGCCACTGAAGCTTTCTTT	CASSRATEAFF
TRBJ2-3	TRBV19	-	-	TGTGCCAGTAGTGCGCTAGCGAGCACAGATACGCAGTATTTT	CASSALASTDTQYF
TRBJ2-7	TRBV7-2	-	TRBD1	TGTGCCAGCAGCTCACGGGACAGCGGTACCTACGAGCAGTACTTC	CASSSRDSGTYEQYF
TRBJ2-2	TRBV5-4	-	-	TGTGCCAGCAGCTTGATCGGGTACAGTGGGTCGGCGGAGCTGTTTTTT	CASSLIGYSGSAELFF
TRBJ2-3	TRBV29-1	-	TRBD2	TGCAGCGTTGTAGCGGGAGTGCCAGATACGCAGTATTTT	CSVVAGVPDTQYF
TRBJ1-1	TRBV4-3	-	-	TGCGCCAGCAGCCAAGGTAGAAACACTGAAGCTTTCTTT	CASSQGRNTEAFF
TRBJ2-1	TRBV7-8	-	TRBD1	TGTGCCAGCAGCATACGGGACAGGCGCTGGGATGAGCAGTTCTTC	CASSIRDRRWDEQFF
TRBJ1-4	TRBV7-2	-	-	TGTGCCAGCAGCTACTCCTTGGGGGCTAATGAAAAACTGTTTTTT	CASSYSLGANEKLFF
TRBJ2-1	TRBV18	-	TRBD1	TGTGCCAGCTCACCACCCGGACAGGGGGCTTTGGGGAAGCAGTTCTTC	CASSPPGQGALGKQFF
TRBJ1-2	TRBV6-1	-	TRBD1	TGTGCCAGCAGTGACTACAGGGGACCCTATGGCTACACCTTC	CASSDYRGPYGYTF
TRBJ2-3	TRBV7-6	-	-	TGTGCCAGCAGTGCTGGAGGGGATACGCAGTATTTT	CASSAGGDTQYF
TRBJ2-5	TRBV5-6	-	TRBD2	TGTGCCAGCAGCATACGCATTAGCGGGGCCCGGGAGACCCAGTACTTC	CASSIRISGARETQYF
TRBJ2-3	TRBV7-2	-	-	TGTGCCAGCAGTCAGTTAGATACGCAGTATTTT	CASSQLDTQYF
TRBJ2-3	TRBV7-2	few	TRBD2	TGTGCCAGCAGCCCATCGACTAGCGGGAGGTACACGCAGTATTTT	CASSPSTSGRYTQYF
TRBJ2-5	TRBV7-2	once	TRBD2	TGTGCCAGCAGCTTAAGGGGACTAGCGTCTCAAGAGACCCAGTACTTC	CASSLRGLASQETQYF
TRBJ1-1	TRBV5-1	-	-	TGCGCCAGCAGCTTGGCCACGAAGATGAACACTGAAGCTTTCTTT	CASSLATKMNTEAFF
TRBJ2-4	TRBV6-1	-	-	TGTGCCAGCAAAGAACAGGGCAAAAACATTCAGTACTTC	CASKEQGKNIQYF
TRBJ1-2	TRBV29-1	-	-	TGCAGCGTTGAATGGTGGGACAAGCTTTGGTATGGCTATGGCTACACCTTC	CSVEWWDKLWYGYGYTF
TRBJ2-1	TRBV7-9	-	-	TGTGCCAGCAGCTTTGGGGGAGAACAGTTCTTC	CASSFGGEQFF
TRBJ2-5	TRBV6-5	-	TRBD2	TGTGCCAGCAGTTACGCGGGGGAACCCCAAGAGACCCAGTACTTC	CASSYAGEPQETQYF
TRBJ2-7	TRBV5-6	-	-	TGTGCCAGCAGCTTGGGGCGGACCTACGAGCAGTACTTC	CASSLGRTYEQYF
TRBJ2-1	TRBV2	-	TRBD2	TGTGCCAGCACCCATTCTAGCGGGAGAGGGAATGAGCAGTTCTTC	CASTHSSGRGNEQFF
TRBJ2-7	TRBV5-1	-	TRBD1	TGCGCCAGCAGCCTCCGGGACAGTGACTACGAGCAGTACTTC	CASSLRDSDYEQYF
TRBJ2-1	TRBV7-8	-	TRBD2	TGTGCCAGCAGACGGACACTAGCGGGAGGAGGCTCCTACAATGAGCAGTTCTTC	CASRRTLAGGGSYNEQFF
TRBJ1-4	TRBV5-4	-	TRBD1	TGTGCCAGCAGCTTCAGGGGGGAGGTGGCTGAAAAACTGTTTTTT	CASSFRGEVAEKLFF
TRBJ2-5	TRBV10-3	-	TRBD2	TGTGCCATCAGATCTAGCGGGGGGAGTGGGGAGACCCAGTACTTC	CAIRSSGGSGETQYF
TRBJ2-4	TRBV25-1	-	-	TGTGCCAGCAGTGAAGTAGCGCCCCAAAACATAAGGTACATTCAGTACTTC	CASSEVAPQNIRYIQYF
TRBJ1-1	TRBV2	-	-	TGTGCCAGCAGGGGTATGAACACTGAAGCTTTCTTT	CASRGMNTEAFF
TRBJ2-3	TRBV6-1	few	-	TGTGCCAGCAGTGAAGCGTACGGGGATACGCAGTATTTT	CASSEAYGDTQYF
TRBJ1-5	TRBV2	-	-	TGTGCCAGCACAGGAGAACAGGGAGGCAATCAGCCCCAGCATTTT	CASTGEQGGNQPQHF
TRBJ2-6	TRBV4-3	-	-	TGCGCCAGCAGCCCTAATGTTGGGGCCAACGTCCTGACTTTC	CASSPNVGANVLTF
TRBJ2-7	TRBV9	-	-	TGTGCCAGCAGCGTAGAGGGCAGGGGAGAATACGAGCAGTACTTC	CASSVEGRGEYEQYF
TRBJ2-2	TRBV18	-	-	TGTGCCAGCTCACCACCGAATCATAGACAGGCCACCGGGGAGCTGTTTTTT	CASSPPNHRQATGELFF